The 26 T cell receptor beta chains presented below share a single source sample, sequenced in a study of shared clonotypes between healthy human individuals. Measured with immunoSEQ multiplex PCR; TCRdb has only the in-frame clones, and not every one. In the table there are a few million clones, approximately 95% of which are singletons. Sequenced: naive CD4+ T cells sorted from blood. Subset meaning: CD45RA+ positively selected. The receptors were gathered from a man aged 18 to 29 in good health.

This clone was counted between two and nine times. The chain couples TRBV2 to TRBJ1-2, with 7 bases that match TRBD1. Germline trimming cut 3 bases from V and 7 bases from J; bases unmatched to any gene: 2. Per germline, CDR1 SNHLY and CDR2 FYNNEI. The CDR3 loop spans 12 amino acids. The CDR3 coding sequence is TGTGCCAGCAGTGAGACAGGGCCTGGCTACACCTTC. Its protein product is CASSETGPGYTF.

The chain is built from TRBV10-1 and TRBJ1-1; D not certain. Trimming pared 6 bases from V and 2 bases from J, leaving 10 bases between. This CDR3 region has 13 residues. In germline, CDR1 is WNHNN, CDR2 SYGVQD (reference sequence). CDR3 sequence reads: CASSPGPNTEAFF. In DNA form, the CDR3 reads TGCGCCAGCAGCCCCGGACCTAACACTGAAGCTTTCTTT.

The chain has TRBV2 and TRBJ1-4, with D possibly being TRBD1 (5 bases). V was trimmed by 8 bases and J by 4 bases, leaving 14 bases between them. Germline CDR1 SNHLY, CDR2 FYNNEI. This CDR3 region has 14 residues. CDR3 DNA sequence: TGTGCCAGCGGGCAGGCAGGGATTAATGAAAAACTGTTTTTT. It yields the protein CASGQAGINEKLFF.

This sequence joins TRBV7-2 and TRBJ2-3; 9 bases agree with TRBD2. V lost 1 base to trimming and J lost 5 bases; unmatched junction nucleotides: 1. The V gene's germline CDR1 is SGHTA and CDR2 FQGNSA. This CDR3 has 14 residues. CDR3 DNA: TGTGCCAGCAGCTTAGGCGGGAGGGTAGATACGCAGTATTTT. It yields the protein CASSLGGRVDTQYF.

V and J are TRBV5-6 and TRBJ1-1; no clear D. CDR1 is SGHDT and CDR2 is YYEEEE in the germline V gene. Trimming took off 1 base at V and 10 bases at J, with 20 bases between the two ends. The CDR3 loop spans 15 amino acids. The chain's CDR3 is CASSLNDRPAHRAFF. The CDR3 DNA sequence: TGTGCCAGCAGCTTGAATGACCGTCCTGCCCACAGAGCTTTCTTT. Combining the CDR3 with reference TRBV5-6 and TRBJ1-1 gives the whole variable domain DAGVTQSPTHLIKTRGQQVTLRCSPKSGHDTVSWYQQALGQGPQFIFQYYEEEERQRGNFPDRFSGHQFPNYSSELNVNALLLGDSALYLCASSLNDRPAHRAFFGQGTRLTVV.

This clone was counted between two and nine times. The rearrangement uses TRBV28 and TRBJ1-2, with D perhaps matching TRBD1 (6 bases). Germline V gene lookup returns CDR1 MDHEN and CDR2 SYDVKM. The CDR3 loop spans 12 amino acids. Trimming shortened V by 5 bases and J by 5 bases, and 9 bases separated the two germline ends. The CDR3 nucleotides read TGTGCCAGCAGTAACAGGGTATATGGCTACACCTTC. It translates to CASSNRVYGYTF.

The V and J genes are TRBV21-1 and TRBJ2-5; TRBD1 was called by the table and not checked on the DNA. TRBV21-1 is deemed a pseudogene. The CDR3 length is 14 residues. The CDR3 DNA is TGTGCCAGCAGAAGCAGGACAGGAAAAGAGACCCAGTACTTC. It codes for CASRSRTGKETQYF.

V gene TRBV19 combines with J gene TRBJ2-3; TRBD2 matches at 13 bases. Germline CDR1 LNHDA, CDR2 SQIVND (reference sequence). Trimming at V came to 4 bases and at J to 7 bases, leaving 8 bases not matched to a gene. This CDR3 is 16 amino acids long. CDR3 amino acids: CASSTQPGLAGYTQYF. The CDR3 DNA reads TGTGCCAGTAGTACCCAACCGGGACTAGCGGGATATACGCAGTATTTT.

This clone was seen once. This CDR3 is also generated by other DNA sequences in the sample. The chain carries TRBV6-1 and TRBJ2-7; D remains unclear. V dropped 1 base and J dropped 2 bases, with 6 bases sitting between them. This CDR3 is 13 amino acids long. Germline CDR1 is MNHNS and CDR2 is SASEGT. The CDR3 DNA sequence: TGTGCCAGCAGTGAAGGCGGACCCTACGAGCAGTACTTC. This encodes CASSEGGPYEQYF.

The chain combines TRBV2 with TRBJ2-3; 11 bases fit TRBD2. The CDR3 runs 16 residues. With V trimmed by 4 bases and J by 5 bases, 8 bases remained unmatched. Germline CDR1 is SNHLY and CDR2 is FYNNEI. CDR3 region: CASSVGSGRAGDTQYF. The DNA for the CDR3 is TGTGCCAGCAGTGTAGGTAGCGGGAGGGCCGGAGATACGCAGTATTTT.

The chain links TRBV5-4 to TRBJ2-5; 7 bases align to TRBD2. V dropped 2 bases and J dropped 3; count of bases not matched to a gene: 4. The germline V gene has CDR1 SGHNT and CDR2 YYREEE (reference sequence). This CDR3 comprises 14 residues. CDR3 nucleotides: TGTGCCAGCAGCTTATCCGGGACTAAAGAGACCCAGTACTTC. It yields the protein CASSLSGTKETQYF.

In nucleotides, the CDR3 is TGTGCCAGCAGTAGCGGGGGAACGCGAGAGACCCAGTACTTC. As protein: CASSSGGTRETQYF. V is TRBV6-6 and J is TRBJ2-5, with TRBD2 identical over 8 bases. The CDR3 contains 14 residues. V lost 5 bases to trimming and J lost 4 bases; unmatched junction nucleotides: 6. Germline V gives CDR1 MNHNY, CDR2 SVGAGI (reference sequence).

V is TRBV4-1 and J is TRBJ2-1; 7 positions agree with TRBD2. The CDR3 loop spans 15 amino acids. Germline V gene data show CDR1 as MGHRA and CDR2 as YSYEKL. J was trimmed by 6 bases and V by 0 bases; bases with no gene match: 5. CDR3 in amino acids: CASSQDGGLVNEQFF. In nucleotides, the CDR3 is TGCGCCAGCAGCCAAGATGGCGGACTAGTCAATGAGCAGTTCTTC.

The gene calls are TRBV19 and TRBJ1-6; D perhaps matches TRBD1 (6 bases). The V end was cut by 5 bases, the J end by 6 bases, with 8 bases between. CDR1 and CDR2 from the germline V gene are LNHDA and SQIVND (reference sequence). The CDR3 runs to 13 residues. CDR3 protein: CASSGQLNSPLHF. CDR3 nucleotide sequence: TGTGCCAGTAGTGGACAGCTTAATTCACCCCTCCACTTT.

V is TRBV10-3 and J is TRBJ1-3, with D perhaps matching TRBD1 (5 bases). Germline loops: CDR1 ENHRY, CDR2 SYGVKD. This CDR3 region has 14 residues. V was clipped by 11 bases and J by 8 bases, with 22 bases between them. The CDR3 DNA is TGTGCCGCGGGCTTGGGGCTTTCGGCGGACACCATATATTTT. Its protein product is CAAGLGLSADTIYF.

The CDR3 is CASLGPAGANEQFF. As DNA, the CDR3 is TGTGCCAGCTTGGGCCCCGCGGGGGCCAATGAGCAGTTCTTC. The J gene is TRBJ2-1, the V gene TRBV6-5, with D possibly TRBD2 on 7 matching bases. V shed 8 bases and J shed 6 bases, with 17 bases lying between them. In germline, CDR1 is MNHEY, CDR2 SVGAGI. The CDR3 spans 14 residues.

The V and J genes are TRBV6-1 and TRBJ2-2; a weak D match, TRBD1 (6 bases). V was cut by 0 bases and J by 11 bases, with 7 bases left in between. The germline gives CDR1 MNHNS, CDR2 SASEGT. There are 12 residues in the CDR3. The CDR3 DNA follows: TGTGCCAGCAGTGAAGCCGGGACAGAGCTGTTTTTT. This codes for CASSEAGTELFF.

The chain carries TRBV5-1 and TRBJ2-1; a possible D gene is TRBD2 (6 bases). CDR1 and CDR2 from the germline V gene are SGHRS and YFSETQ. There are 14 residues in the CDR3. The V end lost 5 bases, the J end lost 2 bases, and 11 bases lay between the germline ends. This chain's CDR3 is CASSRWGAYNEQFF. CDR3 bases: TGCGCCAGCAGTAGGTGGGGGGCCTACAATGAGCAGTTCTTC.

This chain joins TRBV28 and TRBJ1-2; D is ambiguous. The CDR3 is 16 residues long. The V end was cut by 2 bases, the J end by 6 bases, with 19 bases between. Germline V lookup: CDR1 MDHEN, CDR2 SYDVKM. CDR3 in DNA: TGTGCCAGCAGTTTAAGTTTTGGGCAGCAATCGAATGGCTACACCTTC. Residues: CASSLSFGQQSNGYTF.

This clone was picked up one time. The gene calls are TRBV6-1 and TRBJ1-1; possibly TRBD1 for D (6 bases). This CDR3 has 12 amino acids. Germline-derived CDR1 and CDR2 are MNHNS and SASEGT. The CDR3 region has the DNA TGTCAATCAGGGGCAGGGGAAACTGAAGCTTTCTTT. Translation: CQSGAGETEAFF.

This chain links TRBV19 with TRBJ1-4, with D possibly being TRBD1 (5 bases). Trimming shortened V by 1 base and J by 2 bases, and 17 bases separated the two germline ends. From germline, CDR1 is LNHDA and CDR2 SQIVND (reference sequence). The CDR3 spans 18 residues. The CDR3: CASSIGSGTMRTNEKLFF. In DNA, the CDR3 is TGTGCCAGTAGTATAGGGTCCGGGACGATGAGGACTAATGAAAAACTGTTTTTT.

The CDR3 loop is CASSPTLAGGGYNEQFF. The DNA of the CDR3 is TGTGCCAGCTCACCAACCCTAGCGGGGGGAGGCTACAATGAGCAGTTCTTC. The chain is built from TRBV18 and TRBJ2-1; 11 bases match TRBD2. V lost 2 bases, J lost 3 bases, and 6 bases stayed unmatched. The CDR3 has 17 residues. The V gene's germline CDR1 is KGHSH and CDR2 LQKENI.

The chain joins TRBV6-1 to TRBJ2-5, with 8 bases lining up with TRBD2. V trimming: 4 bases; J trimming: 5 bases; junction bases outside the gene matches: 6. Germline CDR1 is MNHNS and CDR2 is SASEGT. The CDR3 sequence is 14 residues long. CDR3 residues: CASSAGGLGETQYF. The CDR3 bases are TGTGCCAGCAGTGCGGGGGGGCTAGGGGAGACCCAGTACTTC.

The CDR3 sequence is CASSQNSGARSYNEQFF. The CDR3 DNA reads as TGCGCCAGCAGTCAAAACTCCGGGGCCCGCTCCTACAATGAGCAGTTCTTC. The rearrangement links TRBV23-1 to TRBJ2-1; D may be TRBD1 or TRBD2 (5 bases each). TRBV23-1 qualifies as an ORF whose function is uncertain. Trimming cost V 2 bases and J 0 bases, with 14 bases left between them. This CDR3 is 17 amino acids long.

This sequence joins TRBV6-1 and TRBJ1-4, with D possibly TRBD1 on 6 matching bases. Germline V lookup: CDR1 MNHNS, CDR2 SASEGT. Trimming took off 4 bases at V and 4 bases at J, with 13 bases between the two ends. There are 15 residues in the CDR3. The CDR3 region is CASSVTGSSNEKLFF. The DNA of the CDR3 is TGTGCCAGCAGTGTAACAGGGAGCAGTAATGAAAAACTGTTTTTT.

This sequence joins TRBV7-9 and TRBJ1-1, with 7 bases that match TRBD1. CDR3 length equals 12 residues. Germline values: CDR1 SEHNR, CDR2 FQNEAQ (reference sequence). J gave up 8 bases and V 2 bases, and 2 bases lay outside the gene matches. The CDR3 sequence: CASSLQTGEAFF. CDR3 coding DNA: TGTGCCAGCAGCTTACAGACAGGGGAAGCTTTCTTT.